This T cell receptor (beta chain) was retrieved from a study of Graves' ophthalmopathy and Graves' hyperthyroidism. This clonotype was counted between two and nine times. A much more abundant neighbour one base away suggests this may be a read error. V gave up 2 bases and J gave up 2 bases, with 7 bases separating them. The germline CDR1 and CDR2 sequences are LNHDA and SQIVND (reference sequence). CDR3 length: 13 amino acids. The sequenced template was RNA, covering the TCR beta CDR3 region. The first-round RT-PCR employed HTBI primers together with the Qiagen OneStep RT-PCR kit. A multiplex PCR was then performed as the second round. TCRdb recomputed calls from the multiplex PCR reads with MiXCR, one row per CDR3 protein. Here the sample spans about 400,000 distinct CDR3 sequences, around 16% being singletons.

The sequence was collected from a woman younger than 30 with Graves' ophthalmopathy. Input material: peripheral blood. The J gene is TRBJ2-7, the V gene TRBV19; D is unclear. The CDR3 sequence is CASSITRTYEQYF. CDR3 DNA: TGTGCCAGTAGTATAACCAGGACCTACGAGCAGTACTTC.